The 28 T cell receptor beta chains below come from one sample, sequenced in a study of cytomegalovirus exposure and HLA in healthy donors. 60 Vbeta and 13 Jbeta primers were used in PCR. Using immunoSEQ multiplex PCR, the repertoire was profiled, and TCRdb retains in-frame clones only, with some absent. In total, the table holds about 58,000 clones. Sequences were obtained from PBMCs. The receptors were gathered from a woman between 18 and 30 years old in good health and CMV-seronegative.

In DNA, the CDR3 is TGTGCCAGTAGTTCGTCAGGAGGGGAGCAGCCCCAGCATTTT. Translated, it gives CASSSSGGEQPQHF. The V gene is TRBV19, the J gene TRBJ1-5; tentatively, D is TRBD1 (5 bases). The length of the CDR3 is 14 residues. Germline V gene data show CDR1 as LNHDA and CDR2 as SQIVND (reference sequence). Trimming removed 5 bases from V and 7 bases from J, with 15 bases in between.

The chain joins TRBV15 to TRBJ1-1; 9 bases are a match to TRBD1. The ends lost 5 bases at V and 0 bases at J; junction bases unmatched: 7. The CDR3 sequence is 16 residues long. Germline values: CDR1 LNHNV, CDR2 YYDKDF (reference sequence). The CDR3 region is CATSVDRGSVNTEAFF. DNA for the CDR3: TGTGCCACCAGCGTGGACAGGGGTTCGGTGAACACTGAAGCTTTCTTT.

The chain couples TRBV6-1 to TRBJ1-5, with TRBD1 as a possible D gene (5 bases). This CDR3 is 13 amino acids long. In germline, CDR1 is MNHNS, CDR2 SASEGT. Deletions cut 6 bases from V and 5 bases from J, with 11 bases between. CDR3 protein: CASRDNWYQPQHF. The CDR3 DNA sequence: TGTGCCAGCAGGGACAATTGGTATCAGCCCCAGCATTTT.

The chain carries TRBV28 and TRBJ1-2, with TRBD1 matching over 10 bases. The CDR3 consists of 12 residues. The V gene's germline CDR1 is MDHEN and CDR2 SYDVKM. Trimming took 10 bases from V and 8 from J; bases not matched to a gene: 7. CDR3 sequence: CATGQGNRGYTF. For the CDR3, the DNA is TGTGCCACGGGACAGGGGAATCGCGGCTACACCTTC.

The rearrangement joins TRBV2 to TRBJ1-2; no firm D call. Germline CDR1 is SNHLY and CDR2 is FYNNEI. The CDR3 extends over 15 amino acids. Trimming took off 6 bases at V and 4 bases at J, with 18 bases between the two ends. The CDR3 reads CASSLEMRGPYGYTF. The CDR3, as DNA: TGTGCCAGCAGCCTGGAAATGAGAGGGCCCTATGGCTACACCTTC. Full variable domain (outside the CDR3, taken from reference TRBV2 and TRBJ1-2): EPEVTQTPSHQVTQMGQEVILRCVPISNHLYFYWYRQILGQKVEFLVSFYNNEISEKSEIFDDQFSVERPDGSNFTLKIRSTKLEDSAMYFCASSLEMRGPYGYTFGSGTRLTVV.

V usage is TRBV30 and J usage is TRBJ1-5; D might be TRBD1 (5 bases). V lost 1 base and J lost 3, with 7 bases in between. Germline loops: CDR1 GTSNPN, CDR2 SVGIG (reference sequence). The CDR3 has 13 amino acids. The CDR3 DNA reads TGTGCCTGGAGTGGGGGGGACAATCAGCCCCAGCATTTT. It yields the protein CAWSGGDNQPQHF.

The genes are TRBV9 and TRBJ1-4, with TRBD1 identical over 7 bases. V shed 2 bases, J shed 2 bases, and the junction held 9 bases outside the gene matches. Germline CDR1 reads SGDLS; CDR2 reads YYNGEE. CDR3 length equals 17 residues. CDR3 in DNA: TGTGCCAGCAGCGTCCTAACAGGGGCGTCCACTAATGAAAAACTGTTTTTT. Its translation is CASSVLTGASTNEKLFF.

The V gene is TRBV7-7, the J gene TRBJ1-1; 7 bases match TRBD1. Germline CDR1 and CDR2: SSHAT and FNYEAQ (reference sequence). The V gene end was trimmed by 5 bases and the J gene end by 5 bases; junction bases not matched to a gene: 5. This CDR3 spans 13 amino acids. CDR3 coding DNA: TGTGCCAGCAGCGTTGACAGGGAAACTGAAGCTTTCTTT. Translation gives CASSVDRETEAFF. The variable domain in full, with the rest retrieved from reference TRBV7-7 and TRBJ1-1, is GAGVSQSPRYKVTKRGQDVTLRCDPISSHATLYWYQQALGQGPEFLTYFNYEAQPDKSGLPSDRFSAERPEGSISTLTIQRTEQRDSAMYRCASSVDRETEAFFGQGTRLTVV.

The rearrangement links TRBV9 to TRBJ2-5; 7 bases fit TRBD1. CDR1 and CDR2 (germline): SGDLS, YYNGEE. The ends lost 0 bases at V and 1 base at J; junction bases unmatched: 15. The CDR3 contains 19 residues. The CDR3 loop reads CASSVGWTGLANPQETQYF. The CDR3 nucleotides read TGTGCCAGCAGCGTAGGATGGACAGGTCTAGCCAATCCCCAAGAGACCCAGTACTTC.

The rearrangement uses TRBV5-1 and TRBJ1-4; D gene ambiguous. V was cut by 1 base and J by 3 bases, with 4 bases left in between. Germline values: CDR1 SGHRS, CDR2 YFSETQ. This CDR3 comprises 13 residues. CDR3 residues: CASSLRANEKLFF. The CDR3 DNA reads TGCGCCAGCAGCTTGCGAGCTAATGAAAAACTGTTTTTT.

The CDR3 protein is CASSLAGYNEQFF. As DNA, the CDR3 is TGTGCCAGTAGCCTAGCGGGATACAATGAGCAGTTCTTC. The V and J genes are TRBV19 and TRBJ2-1; 9 nucleotides match TRBD2. Trimming at V came to 6 bases and at J to 4 bases, leaving 1 base not matched to a gene. CDR1 LNHDA and CDR2 SQIVND come from the germline V gene (reference sequence). The CDR3 runs to 13 residues.

V usage is TRBV27 and J usage is TRBJ1-1, with a possible D match to TRBD1 (5 bases). The CDR3 spans 13 residues. The V and J ends lost 5 bases and 6 bases respectively, with 13 bases between them. The germline gives CDR1 MNHEY, CDR2 SMNVEV (reference sequence). For the CDR3, the DNA is TGTGCCAGCAGTCCCCGCCGGGGGGCTGAAGCTTTCTTT. This sequence encodes CASSPRRGAEAFF.

J is TRBJ2-7 and V is TRBV14, with D hard to call. CDR3 length equals 17 residues. V was cut by 1 base and J by 2 bases, with 18 bases left in between. Germline V CDR1 and CDR2: SGHDN, FVKESK. The DNA for the CDR3 is TGTGCCAGCAGCCAAGTCAACAGCCCCCTTATGCCCTACGAGCAGTACTTC. Translation: CASSQVNSPLMPYEQYF.

V and J are TRBV4-1 and TRBJ1-4; 7 positions match TRBD1. Germline trimming cut 2 bases from V and 5 bases from J; bases unmatched to any gene: 2. Germline V CDR1 and CDR2: MGHRA, YSYEKL. This CDR3 has 14 residues. The CDR3: CASSQFRGNEKLFF. The CDR3 DNA follows: TGCGCCAGCAGCCAATTCAGGGGGAATGAAAAACTGTTTTTT.

As regards this clone: The identical CDR3 is also encoded by other nucleotide sequences in the sample. J is TRBJ1-6 and V is TRBV4-1, with 8 bases lining up with TRBD1. The V gene's germline CDR1 is MGHRA and CDR2 YSYEKL. Trimming cost V 1 base and J 5 bases; bases outside gene matches: 4. The CDR3 contains 16 residues. CDR3 DNA: TGCGCCAGCAGCCAAGTTCACAGGGGGGATAATTCACCCCTCCACTTT. Its protein is CASSQVHRGDNSPLHF.

This chain uses TRBV6-5 with TRBJ2-7; D is possibly TRBD1 (6 bases). The CDR3 totals 15 residues. V shed 10 bases and J shed 2 bases, with 21 bases lying between them. CDR1 and CDR2 from the germline V gene are MNHEY and SVGAGI. Here the CDR3 reads CATRSTGFAPYEQYF. The CDR3 DNA is TGTGCCACCAGAAGCACAGGGTTTGCCCCCTACGAGCAGTACTTC.

This chain connects TRBV25-1 to TRBJ1-5; TRBD1 matches at 8 bases. Germline CDR1 and CDR2: MGHDK and SYGVNS. Trimming at V came to 6 bases and at J to 3 bases, leaving 7 bases not matched to a gene. The CDR3 has 15 residues. CDR3 sequence (DNA): TGTGCCAGCAGACCGGGACAGGTCCTCAATCAGCCCCAGCATTTT. Its translation: CASRPGQVLNQPQHF. The variable domain in full, with the rest retrieved from reference TRBV25-1 and TRBJ1-5, is EADIYQTPRYLVIGTGKKITLECSQTMGHDKMYWYQQDPGMELHLIHYSYGVNSTEKGDLSSESTVSRIRTEHFPLTLESARPSHTSQYLCASRPGQVLNQPQHFGDGTRLSIL.

The gene calls are TRBV4-2 and TRBJ2-7; possible D gene TRBD2, 7 bases. V was cut by 1 base and J by 2 bases, with 15 bases left in between. CDR1 is LGHNA and CDR2 is YNFKEQ in the germline V gene. The CDR3 sequence is 16 residues long. CDR3 in DNA: TGTGCCAGCAGCCAAGCTTCAAGCGGGGACACCTACGAGCAGTACTTC. Protein sequence: CASSQASSGDTYEQYF.

V usage is TRBV2 and J usage is TRBJ1-6; D is unclear. The CDR3 runs 13 residues. CDR1 is SNHLY and CDR2 is FYNNEI in the germline V gene. Trimming took off 6 bases at V and 7 bases at J, with 10 bases between the two ends. The CDR3 is CASSPGPNSPLHF. Here the CDR3 DNA reads TGTGCCAGCAGCCCGGGTCCCAATTCACCCCTCCACTTT.

The chain couples TRBV28 to TRBJ1-6; D unresolved. V was trimmed by 6 bases and J by 10 bases, leaving 13 bases between them. CDR3 length: 13 residues. Germline V lookup: CDR1 MDHEN, CDR2 SYDVKM. The CDR3 DNA reads as TGTGCCAGCAGGCCCATCGCCAGATCACCCCTCCACTTT. Translating gives CASRPIARSPLHF.

V is TRBV7-9 and J is TRBJ1-1, with unresolved D. Per the germline V gene, CDR1 is SEHNR and CDR2 is FQNEAQ (reference sequence). With 3 bases removed from V and 9 bases from J, the gap between germline ends came to 14 bases. The CDR3 extends over 13 amino acids. As DNA, the CDR3 is TGTGCCAGCAGCTTTGAAGGCCGGGTCCAAGCTTTCTTT. Its protein product is CASSFEGRVQAFF.

This sequence joins TRBV7-9 and TRBJ2-1; 8 bases match TRBD2. CDR3 size: 16 residues. Germline CDR1 SEHNR, CDR2 FQNEAQ (reference sequence). The V segment lost 5 bases and the J segment 5 bases; nucleotides outside the gene matches: 11. The CDR3 is CASSEPRAGRDNEQFF. For the CDR3, the DNA is TGTGCCAGCAGCGAACCGCGGGCCGGGAGGGACAATGAGCAGTTCTTC.

The V and J genes are TRBV7-2 and TRBJ1-2; 8 bases align to TRBD1. Germline CDR1 and CDR2: SGHTA and FQGNSA. Trimming took 5 bases from V and 7 from J; bases not matched to a gene: 6. This CDR3 has 13 amino acids. CDR3 sequence reads: CASSDRTGSGYTF. CDR3 DNA: TGTGCCAGCAGCGACAGGACAGGGAGTGGCTACACCTTC.

The chain uses TRBV5-6 and TRBJ2-7, with D maybe TRBD2 (5 bases). V was clipped by 0 bases and J by 8 bases, with 15 bases between them. CDR3 size: 14 residues. Germline CDR1 SGHDT, CDR2 YYEEEE. This CDR3 is CASSLGGQPQKQYF. In DNA form, the CDR3 reads TGTGCCAGCAGCTTGGGCGGGCAGCCGCAAAAGCAGTACTTC.

The chain combines TRBV6-5 with TRBJ2-1, with TRBD2 matching 7 bases. CDR1 and CDR2 from the germline V gene are MNHEY and SVGAGI. The CDR3 extends over 15 amino acids. The J segment lost 6 bases and the V segment lost 11 bases, leaving 16 bases of the junction unmatched. The CDR3 DNA reads as TGTGCCCGCCTGGGGGTTCTAGCGGAGGTCAATGAGCAGTTCTTC. This gives the protein CARLGVLAEVNEQFF.

The V and J genes are TRBV9 and TRBJ2-5, with 8 nucleotides matching TRBD2. V lost 1 base and J lost 2; bases outside the gene matches: 4. Germline CDR1 SGDLS, CDR2 YYNGEE. This CDR3 spans 15 amino acids. CDR3 protein: CASSVSSGHQETQYF. The CDR3 region has the DNA TGTGCCAGCAGCGTATCTAGCGGGCATCAAGAGACCCAGTACTTC.

The rearrangement links TRBV6-6 to TRBJ1-6; D gene ambiguous. CDR3 length: 13 amino acids. Trimming pared 6 bases from V and 2 bases from J, leaving 5 bases between. Germline V gives CDR1 MNHNY, CDR2 SVGAGI (reference sequence). DNA of the CDR3: TGTGCCAGCAGCTCCCCCTATAATTCACCCCTCCACTTT. Its protein product is CASSSPYNSPLHF.

The chain links TRBV18 to TRBJ2-1, with D perhaps matching TRBD2 (5 bases). Germline-derived CDR1 and CDR2 are KGHSH and LQKENI. The CDR3 sequence is 13 residues long. Between the trimmed V and J ends, which lost 3 bases and 4 bases, there was a span of 7 bases. The CDR3 sequence is CASSPTGYNEQFF. DNA of the CDR3: TGTGCCAGCTCACCTACGGGGTACAATGAGCAGTTCTTC.